These 3 T cell receptor beta chains originate from one sample sequenced in a study of Ad26.COV2.S vaccination and SARS-CoV-2 variants. Treatment reported: about 20 received Ad26.COV2.S at low or high dose, single or two shots; a few received placebo; per-sample allocation not given. Day 63 after the first injection of vaccine or placebo was the sampling time. Sequencing was performed with immunoSEQ multiplex PCR; in TCRdb, only in-frame clones are kept and a portion is missing. The data contain 200,000 to 250,000 clones, around nine tenths of them seen just once; the ten biggest clones take up 9.5% to 12%. The sample consisted of peripheral blood, taken in a trial of Ad26.COV2.S vaccine versus placebo. All receptors derive from a person aged 18-60 years who received the Ad26.COV2.S COVID-19 vaccine or a placebo.

The chain employs TRBV19 and TRBJ2-3; D is perhaps TRBD1 (5 bases). Germline CDR1 LNHDA, CDR2 SQIVND (reference sequence). The V end was cut by 5 bases, the J end by 2 bases, with 11 bases between. This CDR3 is built from 14 residues. The CDR3 DNA follows: TGTGCCAGTAGTGCAAAGGGGAACACAGATACGCAGTATTTT. It yields the protein CASSAKGNTDTQYF.

This clone appeared a single time. The chain recombines TRBV30 with TRBJ2-5, with 13 bases aligning to TRBD2. V trimming: 1 base; J trimming: 5 bases; junction bases outside the gene matches: 4. The CDR3 sequence is 15 residues long. CDR1 and CDR2 from the germline V gene are GTSNPN and SVGIG (reference sequence). The CDR3 sequence is CAWSGGTSGVETQYF. For the CDR3, the DNA is TGTGCCTGGAGTGGGGGGACTAGCGGGGTGGAGACCCAGTACTTC.

J is TRBJ2-7 and V is TRBV3-1 (or the pseudogene TRBV3-2), with D maybe TRBD1 (5 bases). CDR1 and CDR2 (germline): LGHDT, YNNKEL (reference sequence). V lost 3 bases and J lost 6, with 12 bases in between. This CDR3 has 13 amino acids. The CDR3 sequence: CASSQNQGFEQYF. The CDR3 DNA reads TGTGCCAGCAGCCAGAACCAGGGATTCGAGCAGTACTTC.